Sequencing of this TCR beta chain was carried out in a study of T cell changes during pregnancy in multiple sclerosis. V shed 4 bases and J 3 bases; nucleotides not matched to a gene: 1. The CDR3 has 13 amino acids. Germline V gene lookup returns CDR1 SNHLY and CDR2 FYNNEI. Here immunoSEQ multiplex PCR was the method, and the copy in TCRdb shows in-frame clones only, minus some. The table shows 70,000 to 95,000 clones, with roughly 92% occurring only once. V is TRBV2 and J is TRBJ2-7; 9 bases line up with TRBD1. The sequence came from a female donor in good health, enrolled as a control in a pregnancy study. The specimen was peripheral blood, collected in the second trimester of pregnancy. DNA for the CDR3: TGTGCCAGCAGTGGGGACAGGGACTACGAGCAGTACTTC. It specifies CASSGDRDYEQYF.